These 32 T cell receptor beta chains originate from one sample sequenced in a study of OX40 agonist ivuxolimab in advanced cancers. Profiling relied on immunoSEQ multiplex PCR, and the TCRdb table lists in-frame clones only, not all of them. In the table there are 30,000 to 35,000 clones, 80% to 95% of which are singletons. The sequencing used CD4+ or CD8+ T cells sorted from blood, collected in a trial of the OX40 agonist ivuxolimab. The receptors were gathered from an adult with an advanced solid tumor such as melanoma, head and neck, liver or kidney cancer.

This chain uses TRBV6-7 with TRBJ2-2; D may be TRBD1 (5 bases). TRBV6-7 is designated an ORF whose function remains uncertain. There are 15 residues in the CDR3. Deletions cut 5 bases from V and 3 bases from J, with 13 bases between. This chain's CDR3 is CASSKRTSHTGELFF. The DNA of the CDR3 is TGTGCCAGCAGTAAACGGACATCTCACACCGGGGAGCTGTTTTTT.

The V gene is TRBV19, the J gene TRBJ2-7; no firm D call. The CDR3 totals 13 residues. Per the germline V gene, CDR1 is LNHDA and CDR2 is SQIVND (reference sequence). The V end lost 6 bases, the J end lost 1 base, and 10 bases lay between the germline ends. The CDR3, as DNA: TGTGCCAGTAGCCCTCCAAGTTCCTACGAGCAGTACTTC. Translation gives CASSPPSSYEQYF.

The CDR3 DNA is TGTGCCAGCTCAACGGGACAGCTCTATGGCTACACCTTC. Translation gives CASSTGQLYGYTF. The chain combines TRBV18 with TRBJ1-2; TRBD1 matches 7 bases. V was pared by 5 bases and J by 4 bases, with 4 bases of the junction left unmatched. Per germline, CDR1 KGHSH and CDR2 LQKENI. The CDR3 is made up of 13 amino acids.

The chain is built from TRBV18 and TRBJ1-3; the match to TRBD1 covers 12 bases. V lost 3 bases to trimming and J lost 7 bases; unmatched junction nucleotides: 4. Germline CDR1 is KGHSH and CDR2 is LQKENI. The CDR3 is made up of 15 amino acids. This chain's CDR3 is CASSPGQGAENTIYF. CDR3 sequence (DNA): TGTGCCAGCTCACCGGGACAGGGGGCGGAGAACACCATATATTTT.

The V and J genes are TRBV7-9 and TRBJ2-2; tentatively, D is TRBD2 (6 bases). The germline V and J ends were trimmed by 1 base and 4 bases, with 13 bases remaining between them. Germline V gene lookup returns CDR1 SEHNR and CDR2 FQNEAQ (reference sequence). The length of the CDR3 is 16 residues. The CDR3 protein is CASSLGAGTGTGELFF. The CDR3 DNA reads TGTGCCAGCAGCTTAGGGGCGGGGACGGGCACCGGGGAGCTGTTTTTT.

CDR3 DNA sequence: TGTGCCAGCAGCTTAGGCGGGACCCCAAATGAGCAGTTCTTC. It codes for CASSLGGTPNEQFF. The V and J genes are TRBV7-8 and TRBJ2-1; possible D gene TRBD2, 6 bases. This CDR3 contains 14 residues. The V end lost 1 base, the J end lost 7 bases, and 11 bases lay between the germline ends. From germline, CDR1 is SGHVS and CDR2 FQNEAQ.

This chain connects TRBV11-2 to TRBJ2-1; 10 bases are shared with TRBD1. The V gene's germline CDR1 is SGHAT and CDR2 FQNNGV. The CDR3 runs to 16 residues. J was trimmed by 6 bases and V by 7 bases; bases with no gene match: 12. CDR3 region: CASTLNPGQGTNEQFF. The CDR3 bases are TGTGCCAGCACCCTAAATCCGGGACAGGGGACCAATGAGCAGTTCTTC.

V gene TRBV18 combines with J gene TRBJ2-7; 10 bases fit TRBD2. The V gene end was trimmed by 6 bases and the J gene end by 3 bases; junction bases not matched to a gene: 23. The V gene's germline CDR1 is KGHSH and CDR2 LQKENI. This CDR3 comprises 20 residues. The CDR3 loop is CASSTVFNLAGEDPLYEQYF. Here the CDR3 DNA reads TGTGCCAGCTCGACCGTGTTTAACCTAGCGGGAGAAGACCCGCTCTACGAGCAGTACTTC.

The chain combines TRBV30 with TRBJ2-2; 10 nucleotides match TRBD2. The CDR3 contains 19 residues. Per germline, CDR1 GTSNPN and CDR2 SVGIG (reference sequence). V gave up 2 bases and J gave up 4 bases; unmatched junction bases: 16. For the CDR3, the DNA is TGTGCCTGGAGTTCTCGAGGGGGCCGGCTAGCGGGAGTCACCGGGGAGCTGTTTTTT. Residues: CAWSSRGGRLAGVTGELFF.

This rearrangement joins TRBV16 to TRBJ2-2; the D gene could be TRBD1 or TRBD2 (5 bases each). There are 14 residues in the CDR3. CDR1 is KGHSY and CDR2 is FQNENV in the germline V gene. The V and J ends lost 3 bases and 5 bases respectively, with 10 bases between them. This CDR3 is CASSQRGATGELFF. As DNA, the CDR3 is TGTGCCAGCAGCCAGAGGGGAGCGACCGGGGAGCTGTTTTTT.

The V gene is TRBV11-2, the J gene TRBJ2-3; 9 bases are shared with TRBD2. V shed 1 base, J shed 0 bases, and the junction held 5 bases outside the gene matches. The V gene's germline CDR1 is SGHAT and CDR2 FQNNGV. The length of the CDR3 is 17 residues. DNA of the CDR3: TGTGCCAGCAGCTTAGGAGCTAGCGGGGCAAGCACAGATACGCAGTATTTT. Encoded protein: CASSLGASGASTDTQYF.

Points on this clone: The DNA is omitted, as the CDR3 cannot be located on it reliably, and the CDR3 follows TCRdb's listing. The CDR3 loop is CASSKINFGTGASGRNSTGELFF. The V gene is TRBV21-1, the J gene TRBJ2-2; the D call TRBD2 from the table was never checked on the DNA. TRBV21-1 is termed a pseudogene. The CDR3 has 23 amino acids, counting both end residues.

The chain recombines TRBV16 with TRBJ1-2; perhaps TRBD1 as D (5 bases). V was shortened by 8 bases and J by 8 bases, with 21 bases between the two germline ends. The germline gives CDR1 KGHSY, CDR2 FQNENV. The CDR3 is made up of 14 amino acids. The CDR3 DNA follows: TGTGCCAGCGCTCAAAGGGGCGCCGGTGAAGGCTACACCTTC. Translating gives CASAQRGAGEGYTF.

This rearrangement joins TRBV6-1 to TRBJ1-5, with 12 bases fitting TRBD1. J lost 6 bases, V lost 4 bases, and 7 bases had no gene match. The CDR3 extends over 16 amino acids. Germline values: CDR1 MNHNS, CDR2 SASEGT. The CDR3 nucleotides read TGTGCCAGCAGTGCAACGGGACAGGGGGCTTCTCAGCCCCAGCATTTT. This gives the protein CASSATGQGASQPQHF.

The CDR3 sequence is CASRKGTANYGYTF. DNA of the CDR3: TGTGCCAGCAGGAAGGGAACTGCTAACTATGGCTACACCTTC. The genes are TRBV27 and TRBJ1-2; D gene unclear. This CDR3 comprises 14 residues. Germline V gives CDR1 MNHEY, CDR2 SMNVEV (reference sequence). The V end lost 6 bases, the J end lost 0 bases, and 11 bases lay between the germline ends.

The CDR3 bases are TGTGCCAGCTCACCTGGACTGGACGGGCGGGGCTACACCTTC. Residues: CASSPGLDGRGYTF. This chain joins TRBV18 and TRBJ1-2; D is ambiguous. Trimming pared 3 bases from V and 8 bases from J, leaving 16 bases between. Germline lookup yields CDR1 KGHSH and CDR2 LQKENI. This CDR3 is 14 amino acids long.

This clone appeared once. This chain connects TRBV7-8 to TRBJ2-5, with a tentative D call TRBD2 (6 bases). There are 14 residues in the CDR3. Germline V gene lookup returns CDR1 SGHVS and CDR2 FQNEAQ. Trimming pared 7 bases from V and 5 bases from J, leaving 17 bases between. The DNA for the CDR3 is TGTGCCAGCAAGGGCGGGGTCCTCGGGGAGACCCAGTACTTC. It yields the protein CASKGGVLGETQYF.

This chain joins TRBV7-3 and TRBJ1-5, with 10 bases lining up with TRBD1. This CDR3 region has 18 residues. The germline V gene has CDR1 SGHTA and CDR2 FQGTGA. The V segment lost 5 bases and the J segment 3 bases; nucleotides outside the gene matches: 13. The CDR3 DNA is TGTGCCAGCAGCCCCTTCAGAGGGACAGGGGACCCCAATCAGCCCCAGCATTTT. This translates into CASSPFRGTGDPNQPQHF.

This clone was seen only a few times. This chain joins TRBV19 and TRBJ1-1; 7 bases agree with TRBD1. Germline-derived CDR1 and CDR2 are LNHDA and SQIVND (reference sequence). The CDR3 length is 13 residues. V was clipped by 5 bases and J by 7 bases; unmatched bases: 7. In nucleotides, the CDR3 is TGTGCCAGTAGTTTCAACCGGGACAGTGAAGCTTTCTTT. Amino acid sequence: CASSFNRDSEAFF.

This chain links TRBV28 with TRBJ2-3, with D uncertain. CDR1 MDHEN and CDR2 SYDVKM come from the germline V gene. The CDR3 is 13 amino acids. V lost 10 bases and J lost 0, with 11 bases in between. CDR3 sequence (DNA): TGTGCCATCCAACAACCGAGCACAGATACGCAGTATTTT. Translated: CAIQQPSTDTQYF. The full variable domain, completed using reference TRBV28 and TRBJ2-3, is DVKVTQSSRYLVKRTGEKVFLECVQDMDHENMFWYRQDPGLGLRLIYFSYDVKMKEKGDIPEGYSVSREKKERFSLILESASTNQTSMYLCAIQQPSTDTQYFGPGTRLTVL.

This sequence joins TRBV2 and TRBJ2-3; no definite D call. Germline V lookup: CDR1 SNHLY, CDR2 FYNNEI. V gave up 6 bases and J gave up 5 bases, with 18 bases separating them. CDR3 length: 15 residues. In DNA, the CDR3 is TGTGCCAGCAGGAACCCTGGACGCAGTGGAGATACGCAGTATTTT. Translation gives CASRNPGRSGDTQYF.

The gene calls are TRBV30 and TRBJ1-3, with TRBD1 matching 7 bases. This CDR3 is 16 amino acids long. J was trimmed by 0 bases and V by 3 bases; bases with no gene match: 8. Germline V CDR1 and CDR2: GTSNPN, SVGIG (reference sequence). The CDR3 DNA is TGTGCCTGGAGAACTGGACAGGCGAGCTCTGGAAACACCATATATTTT. It yields the protein CAWRTGQASSGNTIYF.

V usage is TRBV18 and J usage is TRBJ2-6; 13 nucleotides align to TRBD2. Germline-derived CDR1 and CDR2 are KGHSH and LQKENI. Trimming at V came to 4 bases and at J to 2 bases, leaving 5 bases not matched to a gene. The CDR3 runs to 18 residues. The CDR3 DNA reads TGTGCCAGCTCACTTGATGGACTAGCGGGAGCTGGGGCCAACGTCCTGACTTTC. It specifies CASSLDGLAGAGANVLTF.

This clone has only a few counts. The chain uses TRBV4-2 and TRBJ1-1, with D possibly being TRBD1 (5 bases). The ends were cut back, 1 base at V and 4 bases at J, with 13 bases in the middle. Looked up from germline, CDR1 is LGHNA and CDR2 is YNFKEQ. The CDR3 is 15 amino acids. CDR3 sequence reads: CASSQALQGLTEAFF. DNA for the CDR3: TGTGCCAGCAGCCAAGCGCTTCAGGGACTCACTGAAGCTTTCTTT.

The DNA of the CDR3 is TGTGCCAGCAGCTTGAGTCAAGGACAGGGATTCTACGAGCAGTACTTC. Residues: CASSLSQGQGFYEQYF. The chain couples TRBV7-2 to TRBJ2-7, with TRBD1 matching 8 bases. The CDR3 is 16 amino acids. Germline CDR1 is SGHTA and CDR2 is FQGNSA. After removal of 3 bases from V and 3 bases from J, the junction contained 10 bases not matched to a gene. Drawing the rest from reference TRBV7-2 and TRBJ2-7, the complete variable domain is GAGVSQSPSNKVTEKGKDVELRCDPISGHTALYWYRQSLGQGLEFLIYFQGNSAPDKSGLPSDRFSAERTGGSVSTLTIQRTQQEDSAVYLCASSLSQGQGFYEQYFGPGTRLTVT.

The chain links TRBV6-1 to TRBJ1-2; 10 nucleotides match TRBD1. Germline V CDR1 and CDR2: MNHNS, SASEGT. The junction had 4 bases not matched to a gene; V was cut back by 6 bases and J by 6 bases. The CDR3 consists of 13 residues. CDR3 residues: CASRKGQGDGYTF. CDR3 in DNA: TGTGCCAGCAGAAAAGGACAGGGGGATGGCTACACCTTC.

The rearrangement uses TRBV7-2 and TRBJ2-5, with 7 bases fitting TRBD1. This CDR3 has 14 residues. Looked up from germline, CDR1 is SGHTA and CDR2 is FQGNSA. Losses at the gene ends were 0 bases for V and 5 bases for J; bases not matched to a gene: 3. CDR3 region: CASSLAGRGETQYF. The CDR3 DNA reads TGTGCCAGCAGCTTAGCTGGCAGGGGGGAGACCCAGTACTTC.

The chain links TRBV30 to TRBJ2-1; D remains unclear. The CDR3 length is 12 residues. V was trimmed by 2 bases and J by 9 bases, leaving 11 bases between them. From germline, CDR1 is GTSNPN and CDR2 SVGIG (reference sequence). CDR3 DNA sequence: TGTGCCTGGAGTAACGTTGGAACTGAGCAGTTCTTC. Its translation: CAWSNVGTEQFF.

V is TRBV4-1 and J is TRBJ2-4; a weak D match, TRBD2 (5 bases). V was pared by 0 bases and J by 0 bases, with 12 bases between. Germline loops: CDR1 MGHRA, CDR2 YSYEKL. The CDR3 runs 17 residues. Written as DNA, the CDR3 is TGCGCCAGCAGCCAAGACCGTGGGAGTGCAGCCAAAAACATTCAGTACTTC. It specifies CASSQDRGSAAKNIQYF.

This clone was seen only a few times. The rearrangement links TRBV15 to TRBJ2-7, with TRBD1 matching over 8 bases. There are 16 residues in the CDR3. CDR1 and CDR2 from the germline V gene are LNHNV and YYDKDF (reference sequence). Trimming took 0 bases from V and 3 from J; bases not matched to a gene: 7. The CDR3: CATSRDEGTGSYEQYF. The CDR3 coding sequence is TGTGCCACCAGCAGAGATGAGGGGACAGGTAGCTACGAGCAGTACTTC.

The chain joins TRBV5-5 to TRBJ2-1; D might be TRBD1 or TRBD2, each matching 6 bases. The CDR3 totals 15 residues. With 3 bases removed from V and 4 bases from J, the gap between germline ends came to 14 bases. Germline V gives CDR1 SGHKS, CDR2 YYEKEE (reference sequence). The CDR3 DNA follows: TGTGCCAGCAGCTCCATGGGGGGCCCTTACAATGAGCAGTTCTTC. Residues: CASSSMGGPYNEQFF.

This clone was seen a handful of times. The chain links TRBV7-9 to TRBJ2-2, with D unresolved. Trimming stripped 1 base from V and 0 bases from J, with 3 bases between. The CDR3 totals 14 residues. CDR1 is SEHNR and CDR2 is FQNEAQ in the germline V gene (reference sequence). The CDR3 DNA follows: TGTGCCAGCAGCTTAGGCGCGAACACCGGGGAGCTGTTTTTT. Translating it yields CASSLGANTGELFF.